Listed here are 26 T cell receptor beta chains from one sample, sequenced in a study of neurological immune-mediated disorders. Each CDR3 protein gets one entry after TCRdb re-called the 5' RACE reads with MiXCR. The data contain about 27,000 distinct CDR3 sequences, under 25% of them singletons. The sequencing input was PBMCs. Receptors originate from a woman aged 55-70 years in good health.

This clonotype was counted many times. This sequence joins TRBV12-3 or TRBV12-4 and TRBJ2-5; D is possibly TRBD1 or TRBD2 (7 bases each). The CDR3 covers 14 residues. The V end was cut by 7 bases, the J end by 5 bases, with 17 bases between. The CDR3 region has the DNA TGTGCCAGCATCGGGGAGGGGGCCCGTGAGACCCAGTACTTC. Protein product: CASIGEGARETQYF.

Comments on this clonotype: A much larger clone sits a single nucleotide away, making a read error possible. The chain recombines TRBV3-1 with TRBJ2-3; 10 bases fit TRBD1. Germline values: CDR1 LGHDT, CDR2 YNNKEL (reference sequence). The CDR3 consists of 17 residues. This CDR3 reads CASSKETGGEHTDTQYF. In DNA, the CDR3 is TGTGCCAGCAGCAAAGAGACAGGGGGCGAACACACAGATACGCAGTATTTT.

This clonotype was seen many times. J is TRBJ2-2 and V is TRBV7-2, with 15 nucleotides matching TRBD2. Trimming took 5 bases from V and 3 from J; bases not matched to a gene: 10. The CDR3 runs 19 residues. CDR1 and CDR2 from the germline V gene are SGHTA and FQGNSA. This CDR3 is CASSKKGLAGGGDTGELFF. The CDR3 DNA is TGTGCCAGCAGCAAAAAGGGACTAGCGGGAGGTGGGGACACCGGGGAGCTGTTTTTT.

V gene TRBV28 combines with J gene TRBJ2-3; 8 positions match TRBD2. The germline V gene has CDR1 MDHEN and CDR2 SYDVKM. The length of the CDR3 is 15 residues. V was clipped by 7 bases and J by 5 bases; unmatched bases: 11. Here the CDR3 reads CASIGGEGQGDTQYF. The CDR3 nucleotides are TGTGCCAGCATCGGGGGGGAGGGCCAAGGAGATACGCAGTATTTT.

This clonotype was counted ten times or more. V usage is TRBV20-1 and J usage is TRBJ1-2, with no clear D. The CDR3 covers 12 residues. Between the trimmed V and J ends, which lost 4 bases and 1 base, there was a span of 7 bases. Germline V gene sequence: CDR1 DFQATT, CDR2 SNEGSKA (reference sequence). Here the CDR3 DNA reads TGCAGTGCTAAAAGACTTAACTATGGCTACACCTTC. Its translation is CSAKRLNYGYTF.

Ten or more counts support this clonotype. The genes are TRBV7-2 and TRBJ2-3, with TRBD2 identical over 7 bases. This CDR3 spans 16 amino acids. Germline V gene lookup returns CDR1 SGHTA and CDR2 FQGNSA. V shed 5 bases and J 1 base; nucleotides not matched to a gene: 9. The CDR3 sequence: CASSPWASGGTDTQYF. CDR3 nucleotides: TGTGCCAGCAGCCCCTGGGCTAGCGGAGGCACAGATACGCAGTATTTT.

In its sample, this clonotype was seen many times. The V gene is TRBV20-1, the J gene TRBJ2-5, with no clear D. Germline values: CDR1 DFQATT, CDR2 SNEGSKA (reference sequence). The CDR3 is made up of 14 amino acids. Between the trimmed V and J ends, which lost 5 bases and 4 bases, there was a span of 17 bases. The chain's CDR3 is CSASRIVGGETQYF. CDR3 coding DNA: TGCAGTGCTTCCCGCATTGTGGGTGGAGAGACCCAGTACTTC.

Remarks on this clonotype: Just one base apart from a much larger clone, this may be a read error. CDR3 loop: CASSFGDSSYEQYF. The DNA of the CDR3 is TGTGCCAGCAGCTTCGGGGACAGTTCCTACGAGCAGTACTTC. This chain uses TRBV7-2 with TRBJ2-7; TRBD1 matches at 7 bases. Germline V gene lookup returns CDR1 SGHTA and CDR2 FQGNSA. The CDR3 is 14 amino acids. J lost 1 base, V lost 3 bases, and 3 bases had no gene match.

Many counts were recorded for this clonotype. The chain links TRBV14 to TRBJ1-1; D might be TRBD1 (6 bases). CDR1 and CDR2 from the germline V gene are SGHDN and FVKESK. The CDR3 has 19 residues. V gave up 0 bases and J gave up 2 bases, with 22 bases separating them. The CDR3 is CASSQEREGGPTSNTEAFF. The CDR3 bases are TGTGCCAGCAGCCAAGAGAGGGAGGGGGGTCCTACCTCCAACACTGAAGCTTTCTTT.

The sample holds many counts of this clonotype. This chain links TRBV5-1 with TRBJ2-1; D is perhaps TRBD2 (5 bases). CDR1 and CDR2 (germline): SGHRS, YFSETQ. This CDR3 is built from 15 residues. The ends were cut back, 4 bases at V and 1 base at J, with 12 bases in the middle. CDR3 amino acids: CASSITSSSYNEQFF. CDR3 bases: TGCGCCAGCAGCATCACTAGTTCGTCCTACAATGAGCAGTTCTTC.

Many counts were recorded for this clonotype. This CDR3 is CASSLAVRSEGYTF. CDR3 DNA sequence: TGCGCCAGCAGCTTGGCCGTTCGGTCGGAGGGCTACACCTTC. V usage is TRBV5-1 and J usage is TRBJ1-2; D is uncertain. V was shortened by 0 bases and J by 8 bases, with 14 bases between the two germline ends. Germline CDR1 and CDR2: SGHRS and YFSETQ. The length of the CDR3 is 14 residues.

This clonotype was recorded many times. The CDR3 DNA is TGCAGCGTTGAAGTAGGGGTCGACGAGCAGTACTTC. Its translation: CSVEVGVDEQYF. The chain recombines TRBV29-1 with TRBJ2-7; tentative D call: TRBD1 (5 bases). The V gene's germline CDR1 is SQVTM and CDR2 ANQGSEA. Trimming pared 1 base from V and 5 bases from J, leaving 9 bases between. This CDR3 is 12 amino acids long.

This clonotype was detected many times. The chain combines TRBV28 with TRBJ2-3, with 10 bases that match TRBD2. The CDR3 totals 16 residues. From germline, CDR1 is MDHEN and CDR2 SYDVKM. After removal of 4 bases from V and 5 bases from J, the junction contained 9 bases not matched to a gene. The CDR3 spells CASSSWTSGQRDTQYF. In DNA, the CDR3 is TGTGCCAGCAGTTCGTGGACTAGCGGTCAGAGAGATACGCAGTATTTT.

The table lists this clonotype with many counts. The chain links TRBV10-2 to TRBJ2-5; D gene uncertain. The CDR3 extends over 15 amino acids. The germline CDR1 and CDR2 sequences are WSHSY and SAAADI. V was cut by 2 bases and J by 0 bases, with 10 bases left in between. CDR3 protein: CASSEMISNQETQYF. The CDR3 nucleotides are TGCGCCAGCAGTGAGATGATATCAAACCAAGAGACCCAGTACTTC.

The rearrangement joins TRBV12-3 or TRBV12-4 to TRBJ2-1; D gene uncertain. V dropped 5 bases and J dropped 4 bases, with 21 bases sitting between them. CDR3 length: 17 residues. CDR3 protein: CASSPRATDAEYNEQFF. Here the CDR3 DNA reads TGTGCCAGCAGTCCACGAGCGACTGACGCAGAATACAATGAGCAGTTCTTC.

The V and J genes are TRBV5-6 and TRBJ2-1; no definite D call. Trimming stripped 3 bases from V and 5 bases from J, with 15 bases between. The CDR3 is made up of 15 amino acids. Germline V CDR1 and CDR2: SGHDT, YYEEEE. The CDR3 coding sequence is TGTGCCAGCAGCTCCAGGACCCTACCAAACAATGAGCAGTTCTTC. Amino acid sequence: CASSSRTLPNNEQFF.

This clonotype came up many times. V usage is TRBV4-3 and J usage is TRBJ1-4; D unresolved. From germline, CDR1 is LGHNA and CDR2 YSLEER. This CDR3 spans 16 amino acids. The V and J ends lost 2 bases and 8 bases respectively, with 18 bases between them. CDR3 coding DNA: TGCGCCAGCAGCCAAACCCTTCTGGTCGGGGTAGAAAAACTGTTTTTT. It is translated as CASSQTLLVGVEKLFF.

This clonotype showed up many times. The CDR3 DNA reads TGCAGCGTACAAAGAGGGGACAATCAGCCCCAGCATTTT. Its protein is CSVQRGDNQPQHF. The chain has TRBV29-1 and TRBJ1-5, with D possibly being TRBD1 (5 bases). Germline values: CDR1 SQVTM, CDR2 ANQGSEA. V was cut by 6 bases and J by 3 bases, with 12 bases left in between. The CDR3 sequence is 13 residues long.

This clonotype was counted at least ten times. This sequence joins TRBV4-3 and TRBJ2-2, with 8 nucleotides matching TRBD1. CDR3 length: 17 residues. The germline gives CDR1 LGHNA, CDR2 YSLEER. J gave up 3 bases and V 0 bases, and 6 bases lay outside the gene matches. The CDR3 DNA follows: TGCGCCAGCAGCCAAGATTTCAGGGGGCGCGACACCGGGGAGCTGTTTTTT. Amino acids: CASSQDFRGRDTGELFF.

This clonotype was counted at least ten times. The chain uses TRBV9 and TRBJ1-4, with D possibly matching TRBD1 (6 bases). Trimming took off 3 bases at V and 8 bases at J, with 14 bases between the two ends. The CDR3 is 14 residues long. The germline V gene encodes CDR1 SGDLS and CDR2 YYNGEE. Here the CDR3 DNA reads TGTGCCAGCAGCGGTACCGATACAGGGGAAAAACTGTTTTTT. Translated: CASSGTDTGEKLFF. Full variable domain (rest looked up from reference TRBV9 and TRBJ1-4): DSGVTQTPKHLITATGQRVTLRCSPRSGDLSVYWYQQSLDQGLQFLIQYYNGEERAKGNILERFSAQQFPDLHSELNLSSLELGDSALYFCASSGTDTGEKLFFGSGTQLSVL.

This clonotype is labeled as medium-sized. CDR3 nucleotide sequence: TGTGCCAGCAGCTTGGCTCCAGGGCGGACTGAAGCTTTCTTT. Translating it yields CASSLAPGRTEAFF. The chain carries TRBV5-5 and TRBJ1-1; D may be TRBD1 (5 bases). From germline, CDR1 is SGHKS and CDR2 YYEKEE (reference sequence). V was clipped by 0 bases and J by 5 bases, with 11 bases between them. The length of the CDR3 is 14 residues.

On this clonotype itself: The junction does not match germline at one end; this may be a read error. The rearrangement joins TRBV28 to TRBJ2-2; either TRBD1 or TRBD2 may supply D (6 bases each). Germline values: CDR1 MDHEN, CDR2 SYDVKM. The CDR3 loop spans 19 amino acids. The CDR3 loop is CASNLLGTLGTRNTGELFF. CDR3 DNA sequence: TGTGCAAGCAATTTATTAGGGACACTTGGGACTCGGAACACCGGGGAGCTGTTTTTT.

This clonotype came up many times. The chain couples TRBV4-2 to TRBJ2-7, with 10 bases matching TRBD2. Germline CDR1 reads LGHNA; CDR2 reads YNFKEQ. The CDR3 loop spans 15 amino acids. Germline trimming cut 5 bases from V and 3 bases from J; bases unmatched to any gene: 7. CDR3 DNA: TGTGCCAGCAGCGCTTCTAGCGGGAGTGGCTACGAGCAGTACTTC. It codes for CASSASSGSGYEQYF.

This clonotype has at least ten counts. The chain couples TRBV12-3 or TRBV12-4 to TRBJ1-2; 8 nucleotides align to TRBD1. The CDR3 is 15 residues long. J lost 6 bases, V lost 4 bases, and 10 bases had no gene match. CDR3 bases: TGTGCCAGCAGTTGGCGGGACAGGAACGCGGATGGCTACACCTTC. Protein sequence: CASSWRDRNADGYTF.

In this sample, this clonotype turned up many times. J is TRBJ2-7 and V is TRBV7-9; 7 bases align to TRBD2. Germline assignment: CDR1 SEHNR and CDR2 FQNEAQ (reference sequence). Trimming at V came to 1 base and at J to 4 bases, leaving 7 bases not matched to a gene. This CDR3 contains 15 residues. This CDR3 reads CASSLGAGNVYEQYF. CDR3 nucleotides: TGTGCCAGCAGCTTAGGAGCGGGGAACGTTTACGAGCAGTACTTC.

This clonotype occurred many times. This chain uses TRBV3-1 with TRBJ2-1; D might be TRBD1 (5 bases). Deletions cut 2 bases from V and 7 bases from J, with 6 bases between. The CDR3 contains 12 residues. Germline loops: CDR1 LGHDT, CDR2 YNNKEL (reference sequence). The CDR3 protein is CASSQTGNEQFF. The CDR3 nucleotides are TGTGCCAGCAGCCAAACAGGTAATGAGCAGTTCTTC.